One and the same sample provided the 11 T cell receptor delta chains below, sequenced in a study of γδ T cells in repeated Plasmodium falciparum infection. TCRdb used CATT to re-call clones from the multiplex PCR reads. The sample yields tens of thousands of delta-chain clones, around 1.6% seen once. Vgamma9/Vdelta2+ and Vdelta2-negative gammadelta T cells were flow-sorted from PBMC for bulk sequencing. Sequencing was carried out using gamma-delta T cells from blood. The source of these receptors is a pool of human donors (malaria-infected and uninfected, not separated).

This clone has a count of ten or more. This chain links TRDV2 with TRDJ1; 13 bases are shared with TRDD3. TCRdb is silent on the J gene; assignment here came from matching the DNA to germline. The CDR3 is 18 amino acids. V gave up 0 bases and J gave up 2 bases; unmatched junction bases: 8. The V gene's germline CDR1 is GEAIGNYY and CDR2 EKD. The CDR3 loop reads CACDTLTGGYAGTDKLIF. Here the CDR3 DNA reads TGTGCCTGTGACACCCTTACTGGGGGATACGCGGGGACCGATAAACTCATCTTT.

This clone was picked up a small number of times. TCRdb pairs this DNA with a much larger clone's protein that differs at residue 8, likely a read error; the protein shown was translated from the DNA. This chain uses TRDV1 with TRDJ1, with 7 bases fitting TRDD3. Here the J gene was assigned by germline matching of the DNA, as TCRdb has none. The CDR3 covers 17 residues. Germline V gene data show CDR1 as TSWWSYY and CDR2 as QGS. With V trimmed by 3 bases and J by 0 bases, 10 bases remained unmatched. Here the CDR3 DNA reads TGTGCTCTTGGGGAGCCTACGGAGGGGGATGACACCGATAAACTCATCTTT. The encoded protein is CALGEPTEGDDTDKLIF.

By sample fraction, this clone is medium-sized. Other DNA sequences in the same sample also yield this CDR3. V gene TRDV1 combines with J gene TRDJ1, with TRDD3 matching 13 bases. The CDR3 sequence is 24 residues long. V shed 0 bases and J 10 bases; nucleotides not matched to a gene: 32. CDR1 and CDR2 from the germline V gene are TSWWSYY and QGS. CDR3 DNA sequence: TGTGCTCTTGGGGAACTAGTCCCTAGCTATAAGCTAGCATCGACTGGGGGATACGCTTTAACACTCATCTTT. This encodes CALGELVPSYKLASTGGYALTLIF.

In this sample, this clone turned up many times. The V and J genes are TRDV2 and TRDJ3; 7 bases are a match to TRDD3. TCRdb records no J gene; here it was assigned by comparing the DNA to germline. V shed 2 bases, J shed 0 bases, and the junction held 6 bases outside the gene matches. Germline V gives CDR1 GEAIGNYY, CDR2 EKD. The CDR3 length is 18 residues. CDR3 DNA sequence: TGTGCCTGTGACAGTACTGGGGATAACTCCTGGGACACCCGACAGATGTTTTTC. Encoded protein: CACDSTGDNSWDTRQMFF.

Turning to this clone: TCRdb attributes to this sequence the protein of a much larger clone, which differs from the DNA translation at residue 11; a read error is likely, and the protein displayed is translated from the DNA. The chain links TRDV1 to TRDJ1; 9 nucleotides match TRDD3. The J gene, missing from TCRdb, was assigned here through DNA to germline matching. The CDR3 is made up of 23 amino acids. The V and J ends lost 3 bases and 0 bases, in that order; junction bases with no gene match: 26. Germline V gene data show CDR1 as TSWWSYY and CDR2 as QGS. The CDR3 bases are TGTGCTCTTGGGGATCCGTTGGGTCCTACAAGATCTACTGGGGGACTAAACACCGATAAACTCATCTTT. Its translation: CALGDPLGPTRSTGGLNTDKLIF.

Relative to its sample, this clone is medium-sized. This same CDR3 is encoded by further DNA sequences in the sample. The chain employs TRDV1 and TRDJ1, with D perhaps being TRDD2 or TRDD3 (6 bases each). CDR3 length: 22 residues. V was trimmed by 3 bases and J by 8 bases, leaving 40 bases between them. Germline-derived CDR1 and CDR2 are TSWWSYY and QGS. The CDR3 coding sequence is TGTGCTCTTGGGGACAGACCCTCCTACGGTCCGAAGGGCCTGGGGCTGACTTTCAAACTCATCTTT. Residues: CALGDRPSYGPKGLGLTFKLIF.

The sample holds a few counts of this clone. The protein TCRdb gives is from a much larger clone and does not agree with this DNA's translation at residue 18, likely a read error; the protein shown here comes from the DNA. The rearrangement joins TRDV1 to TRDJ1, with D perhaps TRDD2 or TRDD3 (5 bases each). CDR1 is TSWWSYY, CDR2 QGS, per germline. This CDR3 spans 19 amino acids. The CDR3 here is CALGEIFPRLGLDTDKLTF. CDR3 in DNA: TGTGCTCTTGGGGAAATCTTCCCCCGATTGGGGCTGGACACCGATAAACTCACCTTT.

This clone was observed a few times. The protein TCRdb lists belongs to a much larger clone and differs from this DNA's translation at residue 4, which points to a read error; the protein shown is made from the DNA. The chain is built from TRDV3 and TRDJ1, with a tentative D call TRDD3 (5 bases). TCRdb is silent on the J gene; assignment here came from matching the DNA to germline. There are 13 residues in the CDR3. Germline loops: CDR1 TVYSNPD, CDR2 GDNSRS (reference sequence). V was shortened by 5 bases and J by 1 base, with 14 bases between the two germline ends. CDR3 in amino acids: CALPGTSTDKLIF. CDR3 coding DNA: TGTGCCCTACCGGGGACCTCCACCGATAAACTCATCTTT.

The table lists this clone with many counts. TCRdb pairs this DNA with a much larger clone's protein that differs at residue 12, likely a read error; the protein shown was translated from the DNA. CDR3 sequence (DNA): TGTGCCTGTGACAGTGTAGGAGTCGATAAACTCACCTTT. Translating gives CACDSVGVDKLTF. The J segment was not called; the V segment is TRDV2. The CDR3 extends over 13 amino acids. Germline V gives CDR1 GEAIGNYY, CDR2 EKD.

There are a few counts of this clone. This DNA's translation and the protein TCRdb lists, from a much larger clone, do not match at residue 7, likely due to a read error; the protein shown is translated from the DNA. The chain combines TRDV1 with TRDJ1; no clear D gene. TCRdb carries no J gene annotation; the J gene was assigned here by matching the DNA with germline. CDR1 is TSWWSYY and CDR2 is QGS in the germline V gene. CDR3 size: 17 residues. Trimming took off 1 base at V and 0 bases at J, with 15 bases between the two ends. This chain's CDR3 is CALGEREGAQYTDKLIF. CDR3 nucleotides: TGTGCTCTTGGGGAACGCGAGGGAGCCCAGTACACCGATAAACTCATCTTT.

This clone was seen only a few times. This likely came from a read error, as a far larger clone is one base away. Other DNA sequences from this sample encode an identical CDR3 as well. The J gene went uncalled, whereas the V gene is TRDV1; TRDD3 is the table's D call and was not checked against the DNA. The CDR3 covers 21 residues. The germline V gene encodes CDR1 TSWWSYY and CDR2 QGS. The CDR3 DNA reads TGTGCTCTTGGGGTCCCGGGGCCGGGGCCGATGAGTCGGGAGAACACCGATAAGCTCATCTTT. Translation gives CALGVPGPGPMSRENTDKLIF.